These T cell receptor beta chains were read from a single sample in a study of shared T cell receptors in the human thymus. The method was immunoSEQ multiplex PCR; TCRdb's version includes in-frame clones alone and lacks a portion of them. This sample has tens of thousands of clones, with nearly 95% found just once. The sample was thymocytes. All receptors come from a human donor. Both conserved end residues are part of each CDR3. A D gene is named only where the DNA matches it firmly.

v_gene: TRBV7-9
d_gene: .
j_gene: TRBJ1-1
CDR3aa: CASFSLGIGTEAFF

v_gene: TRBV27
d_gene: .
j_gene: TRBJ2-7
CDR3aa: CASSLYTTVSSYEQYF

v_gene: TRBV4-3
d_gene: TRBD2
j_gene: TRBJ2-1
CDR3aa: CASSLGLAGRSYNEQFF

v_gene: TRBV19
d_gene: TRBD1
j_gene: TRBJ1-3
CDR3aa: CASSLRGRGNTIYF

v_gene: TRBV4-3
d_gene: TRBD2
j_gene: TRBJ2-5
CDR3aa: CASSQDLSRQRGGPQETQYF

v_gene: TRBV30
d_gene: .
j_gene: TRBJ2-1
CDR3aa: CAWSVVLAHEQFF

v_gene: TRBV7-9
d_gene: .
j_gene: TRBJ1-3
CDR3aa: CASSLDHRGTIYF

v_gene: TRBV5-4
d_gene: .
j_gene: TRBJ1-1
CDR3aa: CASSLVGQGTEAFF

v_gene: TRBV6-6
d_gene: .
j_gene: TRBJ1-4
CDR3aa: CASSYPGDPNEKLFF

v_gene: TRBV13
d_gene: TRBD1
j_gene: TRBJ1-3
CDR3aa: CASSSAVGTEIGNTIYF

v_gene: TRBV4-3
d_gene: TRBD2
j_gene: TRBJ2-3
CDR3aa: CASSQAGGGGADTQYF

v_gene: TRBV27
d_gene: TRBD1
j_gene: TRBJ2-5
CDR3aa: CASSLQGAQETQYF

v_gene: TRBV6-6
d_gene: .
j_gene: TRBJ1-1
CDR3aa: CASSPRGENTEAFF

v_gene: TRBV7-9
d_gene: .
j_gene: .
CDR3aa: CASSLYPEHRHHEQYF

v_gene: TRBV2
d_gene: .
j_gene: TRBJ1-5
CDR3aa: CASSERRDHNQPQHF

v_gene: TRBV27
d_gene: .
j_gene: TRBJ1-4
CDR3aa: CASSYLQGVNEKLFF

v_gene: TRBV10-3
d_gene: .
j_gene: TRBJ2-2
CDR3aa: CASGDRLLNTGELFF

v_gene: TRBV7-2
d_gene: .
j_gene: TRBJ1-6
CDR3aa: CASSLRPTEDYYNSPLHF

v_gene: TRBV19
d_gene: .
j_gene: TRBJ2-7
CDR3aa: CASSTGAYYEQYF

v_gene: TRBV14
d_gene: .
j_gene: TRBJ2-5
CDR3aa: CASSQEWGFSGVETQYF

v_gene: TRBV4-1
d_gene: TRBD1
j_gene: TRBJ2-7
CDR3aa: CASSQDPGGYEQYF

v_gene: TRBV7-8
d_gene: TRBD1
j_gene: TRBJ2-7
CDR3aa: CASSLPDRAHEQYF

v_gene: TRBV28
d_gene: .
j_gene: TRBJ1-2
CDR3aa: CASSQQGKLYGYTF

v_gene: TRBV5-6
d_gene: TRBD2
j_gene: TRBJ2-3
CDR3aa: CARAGGTSGGRAPDTQYF

v_gene: TRBV15
d_gene: TRBD2
j_gene: TRBJ2-7
CDR3aa: CATSRDGRERGDSRDEQYF

v_gene: TRBV2
d_gene: .
j_gene: TRBJ2-1
CDR3aa: CASSDRNTGAKNEQFF

v_gene: TRBV5-1
d_gene: TRBD1
j_gene: TRBJ1-4
CDR3aa: CASSPNDRDGEKLFF

v_gene: TRBV7-2
d_gene: .
j_gene: TRBJ1-1
CDR3aa: CASSSGPQDRRTEAFF

v_gene: TRBV4-1
d_gene: TRBD1
j_gene: TRBJ1-1
CDR3aa: CASSLDRGSEAFF

v_gene: TRBV6-5
d_gene: .
j_gene: TRBJ2-5
CDR3aa: CASSPTYQETQYF

v_gene: TRBV5-6
d_gene: .
j_gene: TRBJ1-5
CDR3aa: CASSLLSGGRDQPQHF

v_gene: TRBV18
d_gene: TRBD1
j_gene: TRBJ2-7
CDR3aa: CASSPYRDRVEEQYF

v_gene: TRBV5-1
d_gene: .
j_gene: TRBJ1-3
CDR3aa: CASSLAMGSGNTIYF

v_gene: TRBV28
d_gene: TRBD2
j_gene: TRBJ2-5
CDR3aa: CASSSNGLAGETQYF

v_gene: TRBV5-4
d_gene: .
j_gene: TRBJ2-5
CDR3aa: CASSFATANRQETQYF

v_gene: TRBV10-3
d_gene: TRBD1
j_gene: TRBJ2-2
CDR3aa: CAIRRTGFRRPNTGELFF